The entry that follows covers one T cell receptor beta chain sequence. Its antigen is unknown. The data belong to a study of Ad26.COV2.S vaccination and SARS-CoV-2 variants. Study results and caveats: It was vaccine recipients, not placebo recipients, who had the higher spike-specific TCR breadth. Substantial breadth in spike-specific CD8+ and CD4+ T cell responses was reportedly seen after vaccination.

TCRdb's copy holds only in-frame clones and misses some; the assay was immunoSEQ multiplex PCR. The top ten hold 3.3% of the sample, which has around 350,000 clones, roughly 85% seen once. Indicated treatment: some 19 received Ad26.COV2.S at low or high dose, single or two shots; roughly five received placebo; per-sample allocation not given. The investigators took samples on day 63 after the first vaccine or placebo injection. The donor was a Boston adult aged 18-55 years. Spike of the Wuhan-strain SARS-CoV-2 was expressed by an Ad26 vector, which formed the vaccine. This sequence originates from a person between 18 and 65 years old who received the Ad26.COV2.S COVID-19 vaccine or a placebo. The sample in question was peripheral blood, obtained in a trial of Ad26.COV2.S vaccine versus placebo.

CDR3 region: CASSPSGASGIYGYTF. CDR3 nucleotide sequence: TGTGCCAGCTCACCATCGGGGGCCAGCGGTATTTATGGCTACACCTTC. The V gene is TRBV18, the J gene TRBJ1-2; possible D gene TRBD1, 6 bases. Germline-derived CDR1 and CDR2 are KGHSH and LQKENI. The V end was cut by 2 bases, the J end by 5 bases, with 18 bases between. The CDR3 spans 16 residues.